The 18 T cell receptor beta chains listed next were all sequenced from one sample in a study of beta chain features in type 1 diabetes. TCRB transcripts that were expressed got sequenced, as all of the isolated RNA had been reverse transcribed. Data came from immunoSEQ multiplex PCR; TCRdb stores just in-frame clones and leaves some out. The sample contains about 620,000 clones, around a sixth of which appear only once. The sequenced sample was naive CD4+ T cells from blood. The receptors originated from a man between 18 and 29 years old in good health.

The chain has TRBV20-1 and TRBJ1-2; D is unresolved. Deletions cut 8 bases from V and 4 bases from J, with 11 bases between. The CDR3 has 11 amino acids. Germline-derived CDR1 and CDR2 are DFQATT and SNEGSKA (reference sequence). The CDR3 is CSPLSGYGYTF. In DNA, the CDR3 is TGCAGTCCTTTATCGGGCTATGGCTACACCTTC.

This clone was counted between two and nine times. The chain joins TRBV28 to TRBJ2-1; D is undetermined. The CDR3 loop spans 13 amino acids. Germline CDR1 reads MDHEN; CDR2 reads SYDVKM. The V gene lost 5 bases and the J gene lost 6 bases, with 11 bases spanning the gap. CDR3 DNA sequence: TGTGCCAGCAGTCCCTACCGGAGCAATGAGCAGTTCTTC. Translating it yields CASSPYRSNEQFF. Complete variable domain (other parts from reference TRBV28 and TRBJ2-1): DVKVTQSSRYLVKRTGEKVFLECVQDMDHENMFWYRQDPGLGLRLIYFSYDVKMKEKGDIPEGYSVSREKKERFSLILESASTNQTSMYLCASSPYRSNEQFFGPGTRLTVL.

This clone has more than one count but fewer than ten. This chain uses TRBV30 with TRBJ1-5, with D unclear. Germline-derived CDR1 and CDR2 are GTSNPN and SVGIG (reference sequence). Trimming took 5 bases from V and 2 from J, leaving 7 bases between them. The CDR3 contains 12 residues. The CDR3: CAWEAGNQPQHF. The DNA for the CDR3 is TGTGCCTGGGAAGCGGGCAATCAGCCCCAGCATTTT.

This clone was seen more than once but under ten times. V usage is TRBV27 and J usage is TRBJ2-3, with 9 bases that match TRBD2. V lost 4 bases, J lost 7 bases, and 9 bases stayed unmatched. From germline, CDR1 is MNHEY and CDR2 SMNVEV (reference sequence). The CDR3 is 15 amino acids. This CDR3 is CASSYPLAGRYTQYF. CDR3 coding DNA: TGTGCCAGCAGTTACCCGCTAGCGGGGCGATATACGCAGTATTTT.

The rearrangement uses TRBV6-5 and TRBJ2-7; maybe TRBD1 (6 bases). Germline CDR1 reads MNHEY; CDR2 reads SVGAGI. The CDR3 is made up of 11 amino acids. V lost 5 bases to trimming and J lost 12 bases, with 14 bases between them. CDR3 nucleotides: TGTGCCAGCAGTCCGGGACACTTCACGTACTTC. Its protein product is CASSPGHFTYF.

This clone was observed a handful of times. This chain uses TRBV5-1 with TRBJ1-6; D perhaps matches TRBD1 (6 bases). V shed 4 bases and J shed 2 bases, with 10 bases lying between them. CDR1 is SGHRS and CDR2 is YFSETQ in the germline V gene. CDR3 length: 15 amino acids. This chain's CDR3 is CASSMDRPYNSPLHF. CDR3 DNA: TGCGCCAGCAGCATGGACAGACCCTATAATTCACCCCTCCACTTT. Full variable domain (rest looked up from reference TRBV5-1 and TRBJ1-6): KAGVTQTPRYLIKTRGQQVTLSCSPISGHRSVSWYQQTPGQGLQFLFEYFSETQRNKGNFPGRFSGRQFSNSRSEMNVSTLELGDSALYLCASSMDRPYNSPLHFGNGTRLTVT.

This chain connects TRBV6-6 to TRBJ1-5; D might be TRBD1 (6 bases). Germline values: CDR1 MNHNY, CDR2 SVGAGI (reference sequence). The CDR3 length is 15 residues. V gave up 2 bases and J gave up 6 bases, with 14 bases separating them. Here the CDR3 DNA reads TGTGCCAGCAGTTACGTCGGAGGGGGGAGTCAGCCCCAGCATTTT. It yields the protein CASSYVGGGSQPQHF.

This clone has a handful of counts. The chain is built from TRBV5-6 and TRBJ1-5; maybe TRBD1 (6 bases). The CDR3 spans 15 residues. V was cut by 0 bases and J by 7 bases, with 14 bases left in between. Germline V gene sequence: CDR1 SGHDT, CDR2 YYEEEE. In DNA form, the CDR3 reads TGTGCCAGCAGCTTGGGTACAGGGAATTCACAGCCCCAGCATTTT. As protein: CASSLGTGNSQPQHF.

The chain uses TRBV21-1 and TRBJ2-7. TRBV21-1 is a pseudogene segment. The CDR3 has 17 amino acids. The CDR3 is CASSKGFRGEGLYEQYF. CDR3 DNA sequence: TGTGCCAGCAGCAAAGGGTTTAGGGGGGAAGGCCTCTACGAGCAGTACTTC.

This clone was seen only a few times. The CDR3 coding sequence is TGTGCCAGCAGCGTAGAGGGACAGGGAGATTCACCCCTCCACTTT. Its protein product is CASSVEGQGDSPLHF. This chain joins TRBV9 and TRBJ1-6; 9 positions match TRBD1. The CDR3 has 15 amino acids. The trim removed 0 bases at V and 8 bases at J, leaving 3 bases unmatched. In germline, CDR1 is SGDLS, CDR2 YYNGEE.

V gene TRBV5-1 combines with J gene TRBJ2-7; TRBD2 agrees at 12 bases. In germline, CDR1 is SGHRS, CDR2 YFSETQ. The CDR3 length is 16 residues. The junction had 3 bases not matched to a gene; V was cut back by 0 bases and J by 2 bases. The CDR3 nucleotides are TGCGCCAGCAGCTTGGACCCTAGCGGGAGGGCCTACGAGCAGTACTTC. It codes for CASSLDPSGRAYEQYF.

V usage is TRBV30 and J usage is TRBJ1-1; maybe TRBD1 (5 bases). Germline loops: CDR1 GTSNPN, CDR2 SVGIG (reference sequence). V lost 8 bases and J lost 3, with 10 bases in between. The CDR3 has 11 residues. CDR3 DNA sequence: TGTGCCGGGGCGCGGGACACTGAAGCTTTCTTT. Its protein product is CAGARDTEAFF.

The J gene is TRBJ2-7, the V gene TRBV19; 9 nucleotides agree with TRBD1. Germline loops: CDR1 LNHDA, CDR2 SQIVND (reference sequence). The ends lost 6 bases at V and 0 bases at J; junction bases unmatched: 3. CDR3 size: 14 residues. As DNA, the CDR3 is TGTGCCAGTAGGCAGACAGGGGGCTCCTACGAGCAGTACTTC. It encodes CASRQTGGSYEQYF.

The J gene is TRBJ2-2, the V gene TRBV9, with 8 bases that match TRBD1. The CDR3 loop spans 18 amino acids. Germline V CDR1 and CDR2: SGDLS, YYNGEE. Germline trimming cut 0 bases from V and 5 bases from J; bases unmatched to any gene: 12. CDR3 sequence: CASSVVPRQGLGTGELFF. In DNA form, the CDR3 reads TGTGCCAGCAGCGTAGTTCCTCGACAGGGGCTAGGAACCGGGGAGCTGTTTTTT.

This chain connects TRBV5-8 to TRBJ2-5, with 8 bases aligning to TRBD2. This CDR3 spans 13 amino acids. CDR1 is SGHTS, CDR2 YDEGEE, per germline. The CDR3 reads CAGERGNQETQYF. The CDR3 DNA follows: TGTGCTGGGGAGCGGGGGAACCAAGAGACCCAGTACTTC.

V and J are TRBV2 and TRBJ1-2, with D possibly being TRBD1 (6 bases). Trimming took off 8 bases at V and 4 bases at J, with 14 bases between the two ends. This CDR3 has 13 amino acids. Germline values: CDR1 SNHLY, CDR2 FYNNEI. The CDR3 DNA follows: TGTGCCAGCGCTACAGGGTTTATCTATGGCTACACCTTC. Its protein is CASATGFIYGYTF.

This clone was observed a handful of times. This chain joins TRBV30 and TRBJ2-7; no clear D gene. There are 11 residues in the CDR3. CDR1 and CDR2 from the germline V gene are GTSNPN and SVGIG (reference sequence). Trimming left V 3 bases short and J 7 bases short, with 10 bases between. The CDR3 region is CAWRETYEQYF. In DNA form, the CDR3 reads TGTGCCTGGAGGGAGACTTATGAGCAGTACTTC.

This sequence joins TRBV6-5 and TRBJ1-2, with unresolved D. The V end was cut by 0 bases, the J end by 6 bases, with 11 bases between. From germline, CDR1 is MNHEY and CDR2 SVGAGI. This CDR3 has 14 amino acids. The DNA of the CDR3 is TGTGCCAGCAGTTACTCGAGCAGGTGGAATGGCTACACCTTC. This encodes CASSYSSRWNGYTF.